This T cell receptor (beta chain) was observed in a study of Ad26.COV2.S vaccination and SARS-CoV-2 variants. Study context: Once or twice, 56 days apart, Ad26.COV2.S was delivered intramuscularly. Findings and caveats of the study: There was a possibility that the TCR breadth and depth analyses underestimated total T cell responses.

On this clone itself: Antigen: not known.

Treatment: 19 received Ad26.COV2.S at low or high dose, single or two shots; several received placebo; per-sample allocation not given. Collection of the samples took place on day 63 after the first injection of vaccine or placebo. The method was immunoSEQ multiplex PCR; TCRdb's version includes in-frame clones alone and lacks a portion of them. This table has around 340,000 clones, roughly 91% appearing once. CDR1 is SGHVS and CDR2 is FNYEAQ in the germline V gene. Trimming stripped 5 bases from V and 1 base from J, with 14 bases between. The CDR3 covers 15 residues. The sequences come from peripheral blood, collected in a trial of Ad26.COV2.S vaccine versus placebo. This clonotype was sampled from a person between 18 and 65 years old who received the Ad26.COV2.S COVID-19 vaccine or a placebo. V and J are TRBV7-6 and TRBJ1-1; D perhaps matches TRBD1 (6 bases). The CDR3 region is CASSNTRGQNTEAFF. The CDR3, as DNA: TGTGCCAGCAGCAACACCAGGGGCCAGAACACTGAAGCTTTCTTT.